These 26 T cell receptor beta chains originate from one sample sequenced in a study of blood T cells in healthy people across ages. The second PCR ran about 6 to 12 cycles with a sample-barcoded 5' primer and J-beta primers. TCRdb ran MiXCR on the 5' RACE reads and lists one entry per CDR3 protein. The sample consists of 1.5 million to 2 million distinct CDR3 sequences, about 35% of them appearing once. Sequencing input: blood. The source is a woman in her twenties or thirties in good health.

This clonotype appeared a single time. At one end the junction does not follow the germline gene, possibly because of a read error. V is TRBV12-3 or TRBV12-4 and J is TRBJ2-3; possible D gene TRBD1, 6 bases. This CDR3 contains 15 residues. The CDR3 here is CASSYNLQGADTQYF. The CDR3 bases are TGTGCCAGCAGTTATAACTTACAGGGCGCAGATACGCAATATTTT.

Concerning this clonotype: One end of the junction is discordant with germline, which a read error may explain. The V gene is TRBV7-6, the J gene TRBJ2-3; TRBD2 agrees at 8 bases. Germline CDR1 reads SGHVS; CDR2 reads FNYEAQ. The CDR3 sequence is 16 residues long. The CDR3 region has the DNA TGTGCCAGCAGTACAGGAGCGGGAGTTAAAACAGGTACGCAGTATTTT. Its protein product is CASSTGAGVKTGTQYF.

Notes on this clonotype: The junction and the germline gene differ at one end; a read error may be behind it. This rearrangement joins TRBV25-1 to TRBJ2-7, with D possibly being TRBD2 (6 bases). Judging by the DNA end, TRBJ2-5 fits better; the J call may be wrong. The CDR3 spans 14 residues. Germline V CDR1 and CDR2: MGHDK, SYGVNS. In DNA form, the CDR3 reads TGTGCCAGCAGGGAATGGAGACTAGGTGGGACCCAGTACTTC. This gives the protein CASREWRLGGTQYF.

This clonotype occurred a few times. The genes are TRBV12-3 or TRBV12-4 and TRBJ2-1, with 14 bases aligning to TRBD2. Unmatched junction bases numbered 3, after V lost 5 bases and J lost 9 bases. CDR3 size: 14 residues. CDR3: CASSIGLAGGEQFF. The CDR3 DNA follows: TGTGCCAGCAGTATTGGACTAGCGGGAGGTGAGCAGTTCTTC.

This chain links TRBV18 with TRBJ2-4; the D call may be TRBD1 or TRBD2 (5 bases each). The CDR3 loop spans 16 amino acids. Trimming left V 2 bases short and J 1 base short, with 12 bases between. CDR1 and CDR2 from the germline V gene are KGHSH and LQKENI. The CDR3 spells CASSPLGDGAKNIQYF. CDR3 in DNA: TGTGCCAGCTCACCATTGGGGGATGGGGCCAAAAACATTCAGTACTTC.

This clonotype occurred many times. CDR3: CASGHLVGRKILNTEAFF. The CDR3, as DNA: TGTGCCAGCGGCCACCTCGTGGGCAGGAAGATTTTGAACACTGAAGCTTTCTTT. The V and J genes are TRBV7-9 and TRBJ1-1; no reliable D call. The germline V and J ends were trimmed by 8 bases and 0 bases, with 25 bases remaining between them. The germline gives CDR1 SEHNR, CDR2 FQNEAQ (reference sequence). CDR3 size: 18 residues.

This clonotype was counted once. The chain's CDR3 is CASSLETASGGGYTF. The CDR3 nucleotides are TGCGCCAGCAGCTTGGAAACAGCGTCCGGGGGTGGCTACACCTTC. The chain combines TRBV5-1 with TRBJ1-2; TRBD1 is a possible D gene (5 bases). Trimming shortened V by 0 bases and J by 7 bases, and 16 bases separated the two germline ends. The CDR3 runs to 15 residues. CDR1 is SGHRS and CDR2 is YFSETQ in the germline V gene.

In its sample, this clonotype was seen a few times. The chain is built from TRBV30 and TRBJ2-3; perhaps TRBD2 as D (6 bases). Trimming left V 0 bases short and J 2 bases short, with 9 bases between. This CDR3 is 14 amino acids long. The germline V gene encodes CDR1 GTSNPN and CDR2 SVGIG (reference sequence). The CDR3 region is CAWSVGGITDTQYF. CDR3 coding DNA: TGTGCCTGGAGTGTAGGCGGGATCACAGATACGCAGTATTTT.

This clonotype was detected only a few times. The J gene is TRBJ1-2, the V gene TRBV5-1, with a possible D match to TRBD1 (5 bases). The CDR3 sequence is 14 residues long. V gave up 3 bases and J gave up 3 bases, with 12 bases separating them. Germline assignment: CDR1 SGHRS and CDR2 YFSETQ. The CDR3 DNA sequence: TGCGCCAGCAGCTCTGGCGGGGCCTACTATGGCTACACCTTC. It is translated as CASSSGGAYYGYTF.

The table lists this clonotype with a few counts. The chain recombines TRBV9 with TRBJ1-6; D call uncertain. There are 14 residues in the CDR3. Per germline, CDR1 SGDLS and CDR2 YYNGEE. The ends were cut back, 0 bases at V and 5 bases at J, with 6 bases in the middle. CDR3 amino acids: CASSVAHHNSPLHF. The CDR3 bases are TGTGCCAGCAGCGTAGCCCACCATAATTCACCCCTCCACTTT. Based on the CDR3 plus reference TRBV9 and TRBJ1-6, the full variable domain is DSGVTQTPKHLITATGQRVTLRCSPRSGDLSVYWYQQSLDQGLQFLIQYYNGEERAKGNILERFSAQQFPDLHSELNLSSLELGDSALYFCASSVAHHNSPLHFGNGTRLTVT.

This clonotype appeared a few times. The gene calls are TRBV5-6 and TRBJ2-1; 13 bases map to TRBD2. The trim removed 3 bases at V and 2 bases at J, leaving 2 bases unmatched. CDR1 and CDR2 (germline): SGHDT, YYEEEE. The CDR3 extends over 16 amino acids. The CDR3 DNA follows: TGTGCCAGCAGCTACGGACTAGCGGGAGCCTACAATGAGCAGTTCTTC. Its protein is CASSYGLAGAYNEQFF. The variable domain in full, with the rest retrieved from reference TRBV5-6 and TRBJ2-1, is DAGVTQSPTHLIKTRGQQVTLRCSPKSGHDTVSWYQQALGQGPQFIFQYYEEEERQRGNFPDRFSGHQFPNYSSELNVNALLLGDSALYLCASSYGLAGAYNEQFFGPGTRLTVL.

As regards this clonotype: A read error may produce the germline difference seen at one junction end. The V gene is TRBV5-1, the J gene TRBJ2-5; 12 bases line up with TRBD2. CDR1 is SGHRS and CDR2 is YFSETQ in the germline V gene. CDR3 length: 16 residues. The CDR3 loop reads CARSLDAGLAGSVQYF. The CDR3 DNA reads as TGCGCCCGCAGCTTGGACGCAGGACTAGCGGGAAGCGTGCAGTACTTC. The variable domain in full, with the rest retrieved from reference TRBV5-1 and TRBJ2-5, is KAGVTQTPRYLIKTRGQQVTLSCSPISGHRSVSWYQQTPGQGLQFLFEYFSETQRNKGNFPGRFSGRQFSNSRSEMNVSTLELGDSALYLCARSLDAGLAGSVQYFGPGTRLLVL.

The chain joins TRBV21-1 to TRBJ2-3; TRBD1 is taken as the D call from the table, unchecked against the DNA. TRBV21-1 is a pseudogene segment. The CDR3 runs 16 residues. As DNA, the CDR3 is TGTGCCAGCACCCCCGAGAGGGGGGGCCAAACAGATACGCAGTATTTT. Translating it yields CASTPERGGQTDTQYF.

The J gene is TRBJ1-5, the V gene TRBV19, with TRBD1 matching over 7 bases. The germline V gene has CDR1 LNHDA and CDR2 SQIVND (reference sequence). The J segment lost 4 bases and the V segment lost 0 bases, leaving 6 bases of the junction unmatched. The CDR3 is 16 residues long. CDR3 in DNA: TGTGCCAGTAGTATAGACGCGACAGGGAGGAATCAGCCCCAGCATTTT. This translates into CASSIDATGRNQPQHF.

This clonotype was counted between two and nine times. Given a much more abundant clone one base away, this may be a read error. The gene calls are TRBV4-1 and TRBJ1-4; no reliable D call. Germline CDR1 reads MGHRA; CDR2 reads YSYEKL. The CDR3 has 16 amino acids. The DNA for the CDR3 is TGCGCCAGCAGCCAAGAGTCCGGCAGGCTAAATGAAAAACGGTTTTTT. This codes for CASSQESGRLNEKRFF.

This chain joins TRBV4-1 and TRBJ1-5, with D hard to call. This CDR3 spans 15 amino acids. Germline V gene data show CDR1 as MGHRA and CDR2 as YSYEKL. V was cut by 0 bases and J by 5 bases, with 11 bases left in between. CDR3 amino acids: CASSQDVAGDQPQHF. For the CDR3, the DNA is TGCGCCAGCAGCCAAGATGTAGCGGGCGATCAGCCCCAGCATTTT.

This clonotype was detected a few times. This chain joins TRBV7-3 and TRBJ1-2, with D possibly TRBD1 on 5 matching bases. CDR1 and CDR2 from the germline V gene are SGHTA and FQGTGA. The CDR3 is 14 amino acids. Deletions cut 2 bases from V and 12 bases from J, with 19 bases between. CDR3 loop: CASSLGVQGNGHTF. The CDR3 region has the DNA TGTGCCAGCAGCTTAGGGGTCCAGGGAAACGGCCACACCTTC.

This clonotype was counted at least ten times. Written as DNA, the CDR3 is TGTGCCAGCAGCCCCCGGACTAGCGGGAACCAAGAGACCCAGTACTTC. The encoded protein is CASSPRTSGNQETQYF. V and J are TRBV6-2 or TRBV6-3 and TRBJ2-5; 12 positions agree with TRBD2. In germline, CDR1 is MNHEY, CDR2 SVGEGT. This CDR3 has 16 residues. The V and J ends lost 6 bases and 0 bases, in that order; junction bases with no gene match: 5.

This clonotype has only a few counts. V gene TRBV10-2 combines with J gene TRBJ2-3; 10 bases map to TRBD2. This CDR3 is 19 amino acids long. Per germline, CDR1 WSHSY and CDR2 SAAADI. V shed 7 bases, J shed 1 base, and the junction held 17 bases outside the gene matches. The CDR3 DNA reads TGCGCCAGCACCGGACTAGCGGCCCATGGCTTAGAGGGCACAGATACGCAGTATTTT. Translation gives CASTGLAAHGLEGTDTQYF.

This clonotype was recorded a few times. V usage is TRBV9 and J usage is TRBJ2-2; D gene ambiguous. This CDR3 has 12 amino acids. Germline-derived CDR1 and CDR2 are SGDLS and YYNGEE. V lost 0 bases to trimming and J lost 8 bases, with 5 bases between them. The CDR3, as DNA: TGTGCCAGCAGCGTAGTGAGGGGGGAGCTGTTTTTT. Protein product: CASSVVRGELFF.

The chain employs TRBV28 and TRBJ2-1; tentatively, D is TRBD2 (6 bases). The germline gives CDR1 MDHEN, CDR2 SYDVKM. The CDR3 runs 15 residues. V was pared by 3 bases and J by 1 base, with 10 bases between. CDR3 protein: CASSFRETSYNEQFF. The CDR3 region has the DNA TGTGCCAGCAGTTTCCGGGAGACTTCCTACAATGAGCAGTTCTTC.

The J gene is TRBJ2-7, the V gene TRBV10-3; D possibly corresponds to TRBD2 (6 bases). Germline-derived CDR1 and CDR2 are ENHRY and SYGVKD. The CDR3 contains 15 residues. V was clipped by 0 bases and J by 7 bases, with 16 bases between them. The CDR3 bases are TGTGCCATCAGTGAGTCGGGGGGTAGCTACAATGAGCAGTACTTC. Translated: CAISESGGSYNEQYF.

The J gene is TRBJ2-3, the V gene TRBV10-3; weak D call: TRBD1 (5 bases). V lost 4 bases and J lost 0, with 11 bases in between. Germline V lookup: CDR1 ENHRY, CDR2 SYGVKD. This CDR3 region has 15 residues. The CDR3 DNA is TGTGCCATCAGTGTCGGCAGGGCTAGCACAGATACGCAGTATTTT. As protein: CAISVGRASTDTQYF.

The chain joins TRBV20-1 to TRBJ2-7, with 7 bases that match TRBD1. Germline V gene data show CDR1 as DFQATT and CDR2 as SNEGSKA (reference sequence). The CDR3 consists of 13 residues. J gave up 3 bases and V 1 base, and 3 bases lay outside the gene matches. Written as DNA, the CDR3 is TGCAGTGCTAGAGTGACAGGGCACTACGAGCAGTACTTC. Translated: CSARVTGHYEQYF.

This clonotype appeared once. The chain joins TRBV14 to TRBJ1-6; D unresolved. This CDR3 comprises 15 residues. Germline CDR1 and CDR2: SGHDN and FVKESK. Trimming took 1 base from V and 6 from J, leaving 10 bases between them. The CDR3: CASSQGQQINSPLHF. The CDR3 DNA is TGTGCCAGCAGCCAAGGACAACAAATTAATTCACCCCTCCACTTT.

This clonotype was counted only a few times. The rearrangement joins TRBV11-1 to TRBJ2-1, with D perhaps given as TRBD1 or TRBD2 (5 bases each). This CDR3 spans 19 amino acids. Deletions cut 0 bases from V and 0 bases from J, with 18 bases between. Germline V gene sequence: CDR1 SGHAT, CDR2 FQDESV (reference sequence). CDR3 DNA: TGTGCCAGCAGCTTAGCCGGGATAGGGGATCTGAGCTCCTACAATGAGCAGTTCTTC. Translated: CASSLAGIGDLSSYNEQFF. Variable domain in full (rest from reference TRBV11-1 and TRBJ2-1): EAEVAQSPRYKITEKSQAVAFWCDPISGHATLYWYRQILGQGPELLVQFQDESVVDDSQLPKDRFSAERLKGVDSTLKIQPAELGDSAMYLCASSLAGIGDLSSYNEQFFGPGTRLTVL.